This T cell receptor beta chain was documented in a study of T-cell reconstitution after alpha-beta-depleted transplantation in children. Study results and caveats: The origin of alpha-beta T cells about two months after transplant was reportedly several hundred expanded graft clones. Surviving recipient T cells and thymic progenitors underlay high day-60 TCRbeta diversity in some patients. The authors attributed T-cell counts and diversity one year after transplant mostly to newly produced T cells.

The TCRbeta library incorporated unique molecular identifiers. A single record per CDR3 protein comes from TCRdb applying MiXCR to the PCR reads. There are approximately 500,000 distinct CDR3 sequences in the sample; roughly a quarter occur only once, and around a third lies in the top ten. This clonotype was detected a few times. Its antigen is currently unknown. The CDR3 length is 14 residues. Per germline, CDR1 SGHVS and CDR2 FQNEAQ. V lost 2 bases and J lost 7, with 12 bases in between. Sequencing used PBMCs, obtained before TCRalphabeta/CD19-depleted stem cell transplant. The chain has TRBV7-8 and TRBJ2-1, with D perhaps being TRBD1 or TRBD2 (5 bases each). The clonotype originates from a boy under three years old with Wiskott-Aldrich syndrome, due to receive a stem cell transplant. In nucleotides, the CDR3 is TGTGCCAGCAGCTTAAGCGGACACCGGAATGAGCAGTTCTTC. Translation gives CASSLSGHRNEQFF.